One sample yielded the 31 T cell receptor beta chains listed below, sequenced in a study of cytomegalovirus exposure and HLA in healthy donors. Primers included in the PCR were 60 Vbeta and 13 Jbeta primers. Method: immunoSEQ multiplex PCR; TCRdb's copy keeps in-frame clones and lacks some. Listed are over 100,000 clones; 5.5% to 8% falls within the top ten. The sequenced sample consisted of PBMCs. The receptor source for this set is a man between 35 and 55 years old in good health and CMV-seropositive.

V and J are TRBV27 and TRBJ2-7; D is undetermined. Germline CDR1 is MNHEY and CDR2 is SMNVEV (reference sequence). Trimming removed 2 bases from V and 3 bases from J, with 11 bases in between. The CDR3 is made up of 14 amino acids. As DNA, the CDR3 is TGTGCCAGCAGTTTAGTAGCTTACAACTACGAGCAGTACTTC. Translating gives CASSLVAYNYEQYF.

The V call is TRBV10-3, the J call TRBJ1-5, with D possibly being TRBD1 (5 bases). Germline V gene lookup returns CDR1 ENHRY and CDR2 SYGVKD. The CDR3 contains 15 residues. Trimming shortened V by 2 bases and J by 2 bases, and 10 bases separated the two germline ends. CDR3 region: CAISEGGIGNQPQHF. In DNA, the CDR3 is TGTGCCATCAGTGAGGGGGGGATAGGCAATCAGCCCCAGCATTTT.

V gene TRBV19 combines with J gene TRBJ2-7, with TRBD2 matching over 10 bases. Losses at the gene ends were 5 bases for V and 5 bases for J; bases not matched to a gene: 6. The CDR3 is 14 amino acids. Germline loops: CDR1 LNHDA, CDR2 SQIVND (reference sequence). The CDR3 protein is CASSSLAGANEQYF. The DNA of the CDR3 is TGTGCCAGTAGTTCCCTAGCGGGAGCCAACGAGCAGTACTTC.

This chain joins TRBV10-3 and TRBJ2-7; 12 bases are a match to TRBD2. From germline, CDR1 is ENHRY and CDR2 SYGVKD. The junction had 0 bases not matched to a gene; V was cut back by 5 bases and J by 4 bases. CDR3 length equals 13 residues. The CDR3 DNA follows: TGTGCCATCAGTCTAGCGGGAGGGTACGAGCAGTACTTC. It translates to CAISLAGGYEQYF.

V gene TRBV9 combines with J gene TRBJ2-2; D remains unclear. The CDR3 totals 13 residues. The germline gives CDR1 SGDLS, CDR2 YYNGEE. V lost 5 bases to trimming and J lost 1 base, with 6 bases between them. The CDR3 here is CASSPGNTGELFF. The DNA for the CDR3 is TGTGCCAGCAGTCCGGGGAACACCGGGGAGCTGTTTTTT.

V usage is TRBV28 and J usage is TRBJ1-2; perhaps TRBD1 as D (5 bases). Trimming removed 11 bases from V and 0 bases from J, with 16 bases in between. CDR1 and CDR2 (germline): MDHEN, SYDVKM. The CDR3 runs to 14 residues. This chain's CDR3 is CAGSAGQTNYGYTF. The CDR3, as DNA: TGTGCCGGATCCGCGGGGCAGACTAACTATGGCTACACCTTC.

The rearrangement links TRBV6-1 to TRBJ2-7; 10 bases match TRBD2. The CDR3 covers 16 residues. The germline V gene encodes CDR1 MNHNS and CDR2 SASEGT. The V gene end was trimmed by 4 bases and the J gene end by 5 bases; junction bases not matched to a gene: 11. This CDR3 reads CASSVTRASGSHEQYF. Written as DNA, the CDR3 is TGTGCCAGCAGTGTGACCAGGGCTAGCGGGAGTCACGAGCAGTACTTC.

The chain is built from TRBV6-1 and TRBJ2-2; 7 bases are a match to TRBD2. The CDR3 runs 15 residues. With V trimmed by 6 bases and J by 7 bases, 11 bases remained unmatched. Germline values: CDR1 MNHNS, CDR2 SASEGT. The CDR3 here is CASRDQGRVGGELFF. The DNA of the CDR3 is TGTGCCAGCAGAGACCAAGGGAGGGTTGGCGGGGAGCTGTTTTTT.

V is TRBV7-7 and J is TRBJ2-2, with a possible D match to TRBD2 (5 bases). CDR1 and CDR2 (germline): SSHAT, FNYEAQ (reference sequence). Trimming took off 2 bases at V and 1 base at J, with 8 bases between the two ends. The CDR3 is 15 residues long. The CDR3 loop is CASSLTGGNTGELFF. The CDR3 DNA follows: TGTGCCAGCAGCTTAACCGGAGGGAACACCGGGGAGCTGTTTTTT.

J is TRBJ2-7 and V is TRBV7-2, with 9 bases aligning to TRBD1. The CDR3 extends over 16 amino acids. The trim removed 4 bases at V and 5 bases at J, leaving 12 bases unmatched. The V gene's germline CDR1 is SGHTA and CDR2 FQGNSA. The CDR3 nucleotides read TGTGCCAGCAGCTCTCGAGGGACAGGGAGGTCCCACGAGCAGTACTTC. This encodes CASSSRGTGRSHEQYF.

This chain uses TRBV25-1 with TRBJ2-7, with 14 bases identical to TRBD2. The V gene end was trimmed by 6 bases and the J gene end by 1 base; junction bases not matched to a gene: 11. The CDR3 is 18 amino acids. Germline V lookup: CDR1 MGHDK, CDR2 SYGVNS. The CDR3 reads CASRGLTSGRAGSYEQYF. The CDR3 bases are TGTGCCAGCAGGGGACTGACTAGCGGGAGGGCCGGGTCCTACGAGCAGTACTTC.

The V gene is TRBV18, the J gene TRBJ2-4, with a possible D match to TRBD2 (6 bases). V was clipped by 3 bases and J by 0 bases, with 6 bases between them. Per germline, CDR1 KGHSH and CDR2 LQKENI. The CDR3 is 14 residues long. The chain's CDR3 is CASSPGGAKNIQYF. For the CDR3, the DNA is TGTGCCAGCTCACCGGGAGGAGCCAAAAACATTCAGTACTTC. Looking up the rest from reference TRBV18 and TRBJ2-4 gives the full variable domain: NAGVMQNPRHLVRRRGQEARLRCSPMKGHSHVYWYRQLPEEGLKFMVYLQKENIIDESGMPKERFSAEFPKEGPSILRIQQVVRGDSAAYFCASSPGGAKNIQYFGAGTRLSVL.

The chain couples TRBV15 to TRBJ2-2; 7 bases agree with TRBD1. The germline gives CDR1 LNHNV, CDR2 YYDKDF (reference sequence). After removal of 5 bases from V and 0 bases from J, the junction contained 9 bases not matched to a gene. This CDR3 is 17 amino acids long. The CDR3 sequence: CATSGRPGTANTGELFF. The CDR3 coding sequence is TGTGCCACCAGCGGGAGACCCGGGACAGCGAACACCGGGGAGCTGTTTTTT.

The rearrangement joins TRBV7-9 to TRBJ1-5, with D possibly matching TRBD1 (6 bases). The length of the CDR3 is 14 residues. Germline V CDR1 and CDR2: SEHNR, FQNEAQ (reference sequence). The V end lost 4 bases, the J end lost 3 bases, and 10 bases lay between the germline ends. The CDR3 DNA reads TGTGCCAGCAGCTACAGGGAACCCAATCAGCCCCAGCATTTT. This codes for CASSYREPNQPQHF.

The gene calls are TRBV2 and TRBJ2-7; 8 nucleotides align to TRBD1. Germline V gives CDR1 SNHLY, CDR2 FYNNEI. After removal of 7 bases from V and 4 bases from J, the junction contained 9 bases not matched to a gene. The CDR3 runs 14 residues. The CDR3 sequence: CASTRQGASYEQYF. The CDR3 DNA sequence: TGTGCCAGCACGAGGCAGGGGGCAAGTTACGAGCAGTACTTC. The whole variable domain, remainder taken from reference TRBV2 and TRBJ2-7, is EPEVTQTPSHQVTQMGQEVILRCVPISNHLYFYWYRQILGQKVEFLVSFYNNEISEKSEIFDDQFSVERPDGSNFTLKIRSTKLEDSAMYFCASTRQGASYEQYFGPGTRLTVT.

V is TRBV5-6 and J is TRBJ1-6; 8 bases are a match to TRBD1. After removal of 4 bases from V and 14 bases from J, the junction contained 17 bases not matched to a gene. The CDR3 runs 16 residues. Germline CDR1 reads SGHDT; CDR2 reads YYEEEE. CDR3 protein: CASSPPRDRSLGTLHF. In nucleotides, the CDR3 is TGTGCCAGCAGCCCTCCAAGGGACAGGAGCCTTGGGACCCTCCACTTT.

This chain joins TRBV5-1 and TRBJ2-1; the D is unclear. Germline CDR1 reads SGHRS; CDR2 reads YFSETQ. The CDR3 length is 15 residues. Trimming took 0 bases from V and 0 from J, leaving 7 bases between them. CDR3 sequence (DNA): TGCGCCAGCAGCTTGGCAGGTTACTCCTACAATGAGCAGTTCTTC. As protein: CASSLAGYSYNEQFF.

The chain carries TRBV18 and TRBJ2-2; 7 bases line up with TRBD1. V was pared by 4 bases and J by 4 bases, with 9 bases of the junction left unmatched. Germline lookup yields CDR1 KGHSH and CDR2 LQKENI. The CDR3 consists of 16 residues. In nucleotides, the CDR3 is TGTGCCAGCTCACTTCGGGACAGACAGTTCACCGGGGAGCTGTTTTTT. It is translated as CASSLRDRQFTGELFF.

This chain uses TRBV5-4 with TRBJ2-3; D is possibly TRBD2 (5 bases). CDR3 length equals 13 residues. Germline V CDR1 and CDR2: SGHNT, YYREEE (reference sequence). V was cut by 3 bases and J by 7 bases, with 12 bases left in between. The CDR3 DNA reads as TGTGCCAGCAGCTCAACGGGGATGAATACGCAGTATTTT. Amino acid sequence: CASSSTGMNTQYF.

This chain uses TRBV5-4 with TRBJ2-5; perhaps TRBD1 as D (6 bases). From germline, CDR1 is SGHNT and CDR2 YYREEE (reference sequence). V gave up 4 bases and J gave up 2 bases, with 12 bases separating them. The CDR3 runs 14 residues. The CDR3 spells CASSEGTLQETQYF. The CDR3 DNA follows: TGTGCCAGCAGCGAAGGGACACTTCAAGAGACCCAGTACTTC.

The rearrangement joins TRBV28 to TRBJ2-7; possible D gene TRBD2, 6 bases. The CDR3 is made up of 14 amino acids. The germline CDR1 and CDR2 sequences are MDHEN and SYDVKM. Trimming pared 6 bases from V and 5 bases from J, leaving 17 bases between. The CDR3 DNA sequence: TGTGCCAGCAGAATTGGTAGCGGAAAGAACGAGCAGTACTTC. Its protein product is CASRIGSGKNEQYF.

The chain is built from TRBV30 and TRBJ1-5; the D is unclear. The CDR3 has 16 amino acids. V was cut by 3 bases and J by 0 bases, with 15 bases left in between. CDR1 is GTSNPN and CDR2 is SVGIG in the germline V gene (reference sequence). In nucleotides, the CDR3 is TGTGCCTGGAGGGGTACGGCGGGATATAGCAATCAGCCCCAGCATTTT. This encodes CAWRGTAGYSNQPQHF.

The gene calls are TRBV14 and TRBJ1-4, with D possibly matching TRBD1 (6 bases). Germline loops: CDR1 SGHDN, CDR2 FVKESK. The CDR3 contains 16 residues. V was clipped by 1 base and J by 5 bases, with 14 bases between them. CDR3 sequence (DNA): TGTGCCAGCAGCCAAGCAGACAGGATTGAGAATGAAAAACTGTTTTTT. Protein sequence: CASSQADRIENEKLFF.

V gene TRBV7-2 combines with J gene TRBJ2-7; D gene uncertain. Germline-derived CDR1 and CDR2 are SGHTA and FQGNSA. The CDR3 covers 11 residues. V shed 5 bases and J shed 1 base, with 3 bases lying between them. DNA of the CDR3: TGTGCCAGCAGCCTTTCCTACGAGCAGTACTTC. It is translated as CASSLSYEQYF. Drawing the rest from reference TRBV7-2 and TRBJ2-7, the complete variable domain is GAGVSQSPSNKVTEKGKDVELRCDPISGHTALYWYRQSLGQGLEFLIYFQGNSAPDKSGLPSDRFSAERTGGSVSTLTIQRTQQEDSAVYLCASSLSYEQYFGPGTRLTVT.

The V and J genes are TRBV7-6 and TRBJ2-5, with 8 bases matching TRBD1. Germline V lookup: CDR1 SGHVS, CDR2 FNYEAQ. The V segment lost 2 bases and the J segment 5 bases; nucleotides outside the gene matches: 10. This CDR3 is built from 16 residues. The CDR3 nucleotides are TGTGCCAGCAGCTTATCCGGGACAGGACATAGGGAGACCCAGTACTTC. This codes for CASSLSGTGHRETQYF.

The V call is TRBV4-2, the J call TRBJ2-1; 14 nucleotides agree with TRBD2. The length of the CDR3 is 18 residues. Germline V gives CDR1 LGHNA, CDR2 YNFKEQ. J lost 6 bases, V lost 0 bases, and 7 bases had no gene match. In DNA form, the CDR3 reads TGTGCCAGCAGCCAAGAGGTACGACTAGCGGGAGGGGGCAATGAGCAGTTCTTC. Residues: CASSQEVRLAGGGNEQFF.

The gene calls are TRBV5-6 and TRBJ2-5, with D perhaps TRBD1 (6 bases). V lost 0 bases, J lost 5 bases, and 14 bases lay in between. CDR1 SGHDT and CDR2 YYEEEE come from the germline V gene. The CDR3 covers 15 residues. CDR3 sequence: CASSLGIARGETQYF. The CDR3 region has the DNA TGTGCCAGCAGCTTGGGCATCGCGAGGGGGGAGACCCAGTACTTC.

The genes are TRBV5-1 and TRBJ2-5; 8 positions agree with TRBD2. CDR1 and CDR2 (germline): SGHRS, YFSETQ. The CDR3 consists of 13 residues. V trimming: 4 bases; J trimming: 5 bases; junction bases outside the gene matches: 4. The CDR3 nucleotides read TGCGCCAGCAGCGACCGGGGGGGGGAGACCCAGTACTTC. This gives the protein CASSDRGGETQYF.

The V call is TRBV6-6, the J call TRBJ2-1, with 8 bases aligning to TRBD2. The CDR3 sequence is 16 residues long. From germline, CDR1 is MNHNY and CDR2 SVGAGI (reference sequence). The V gene end was trimmed by 6 bases and the J gene end by 4 bases; junction bases not matched to a gene: 11. CDR3 coding DNA: TGTGCCAGCAGCCCCCGGGGAGCGGGAGCATACAATGAGCAGTTCTTC. Its translation is CASSPRGAGAYNEQFF.

The chain has TRBV7-2 and TRBJ2-7; D is unresolved. The ends were cut back, 1 base at V and 5 bases at J, with 12 bases in the middle. The CDR3 covers 14 residues. The germline gives CDR1 SGHTA, CDR2 FQGNSA. The CDR3 region has the DNA TGTGCCAGCAGCTTAGTTTTCGGGTTAGACGAGCAGTACTTC. It codes for CASSLVFGLDEQYF.

The chain uses TRBV5-5 and TRBJ2-7, with D perhaps matching TRBD1 (5 bases). Per germline, CDR1 SGHKS and CDR2 YYEKEE (reference sequence). V lost 0 bases and J lost 1, with 20 bases in between. CDR3 length equals 18 residues. The CDR3 nucleotides read TGTGCCAGCAGCTTGGGGCCGGGTCAGGGTTCGTATTCCTACGAGCAGTACTTC. It specifies CASSLGPGQGSYSYEQYF.